Below, 17 T cell receptor beta chains from the same sample are listed, as sequenced in a study of metastatic and nonmetastatic thyroid tumors. All patients reached thyroid surgery having received no treatment beforehand. TCRdb re-called clones from the PCR reads using MiXCR. The data show 32,000 or so clones, 18% seen once. The sample consisted of blood. These receptors came from a male donor with papillary thyroid cancer or a benign thyroid nodule (not recorded which). Some clones in this sample may be carry-over from other donors' samples.

In this sample, this clone turned up many times. The rearrangement joins TRBV18 to TRBJ2-7; D not resolved. Germline V gives CDR1 KGHSH, CDR2 LQKENI. The CDR3 is 15 residues long. Between the trimmed V and J ends, which lost 0 bases and 0 bases, there was a span of 9 bases. CDR3 loop: CASSPPGVSSYEQYF. The DNA of the CDR3 is TGTGCCAGCTCACCACCGGGCGTCAGCTCCTACGAGCAGTACTTC.

Relative to its sample, this clone is medium-sized. As DNA, the CDR3 is TGTGCCAGCAGCCGGGGAAACTCCTATAATTCACCCCTCCACTTT. It is translated as CASSRGNSYNSPLHF. V and J are TRBV7-9 and TRBJ1-6; D not resolved. Germline V gene sequence: CDR1 SEHNR, CDR2 FQNEAQ (reference sequence). The V end was cut by 5 bases, the J end by 0 bases, with 8 bases between. This CDR3 is built from 15 residues.

This clone occurred a few times. The chain joins TRBV27 to TRBJ1-1, with D perhaps TRBD1 (5 bases). Germline V gene lookup returns CDR1 MNHEY and CDR2 SMNVEV (reference sequence). The CDR3 consists of 16 residues. Between the trimmed V and J ends, which lost 5 bases and 2 bases, there was a span of 18 bases. As DNA, the CDR3 is TGTGCCAGCAGTCGCTACGAGGGACGGAGCAACACTGAAGCTTTCTTT. This gives the protein CASSRYEGRSNTEAFF.

Comments on this clone: At one end, the junction sequence differs from germline, possibly due to a read error. The same CDR3 is also encoded by other DNA sequences in this sample. This rearrangement joins TRBV19 to TRBJ1-1, with D possibly being TRBD1 (6 bases). Per the germline V gene, CDR1 is LNHDA and CDR2 is SQIVND (reference sequence). The CDR3 is 17 residues long. For the CDR3, the DNA is TGTGCCAGTAGCCACACAGGGCGAGTAGGGCCGAACACTGAAGCTCTCTTT. This encodes CASSHTGRVGPNTEALF.

This clone has a count of ten or more. The rearrangement links TRBV11-2 to TRBJ2-3; D possibly corresponds to TRBD1 (6 bases). The V end lost 3 bases, the J end lost 0 bases, and 13 bases lay between the germline ends. Germline V lookup: CDR1 SGHAT, CDR2 FQNNGV. The CDR3 consists of 16 residues. CDR3 sequence reads: CASSFRDTTSTDTQYF. The CDR3 DNA reads as TGTGCCAGCAGCTTCCGGGACACTACTAGCACAGATACGCAGTATTTT.

This clone was seen many times. The chain has TRBV5-6 and TRBJ2-7; possible D gene TRBD2, 5 bases. In germline, CDR1 is SGHDT, CDR2 YYEEEE. The CDR3 contains 14 residues. The V end lost 0 bases, the J end lost 3 bases, and 10 bases lay between the germline ends. CDR3 in DNA: TGTGCCAGCAGCTTGGCTGGACTGATCTACGAGCAGTACTTC. Protein product: CASSLAGLIYEQYF.

This clone is judged medium-sized. The chain links TRBV6-1 to TRBJ1-5; no reliable D call. The CDR3 totals 16 residues. Germline-derived CDR1 and CDR2 are MNHNS and SASEGT. V lost 5 bases and J lost 0, with 14 bases in between. The CDR3 DNA reads as TGTGCCAGCAGTCCGAAGTTTACGGTTAGCAATCAGCCCCAGCATTTT. This sequence encodes CASSPKFTVSNQPQHF.

This clone was seen more than once but under ten times. The chain couples TRBV6-1 to TRBJ2-5, with a possible D match to TRBD1 (6 bases). Trimming pared 8 bases from V and 5 bases from J, leaving 15 bases between. The CDR3 sequence is 13 residues long. Germline CDR1 MNHNS, CDR2 SASEGT. CDR3 DNA sequence: TGTGCCAGCGTAGATGGGGGCCGTGAGACCCAGTACTTC. It encodes CASVDGGRETQYF.

This clone has at least ten counts. This chain uses TRBV28 with TRBJ2-1, with 10 bases lining up with TRBD1. Germline-derived CDR1 and CDR2 are MDHEN and SYDVKM. The CDR3 has 16 amino acids. J was trimmed by 4 bases and V by 1 base; bases with no gene match: 4. For the CDR3, the DNA is TGTGCCAGCAGTTTATCTCCGGGACAGGGGTACAATGAGCAGTTCTTC. Residues: CASSLSPGQGYNEQFF. The entire variable domain, with the rest obtained from reference TRBV28 and TRBJ2-1, is as follows: DVKVTQSSRYLVKRTGEKVFLECVQDMDHENMFWYRQDPGLGLRLIYFSYDVKMKEKGDIPEGYSVSREKKERFSLILESASTNQTSMYLCASSLSPGQGYNEQFFGPGTRLTVL.

This clone occurred many times. The rearrangement joins TRBV7-9 to TRBJ1-4; D is undetermined. Per the germline V gene, CDR1 is SEHNR and CDR2 is FQNEAQ (reference sequence). V was pared by 3 bases and J by 8 bases, with 13 bases between. The CDR3 sequence is 14 residues long. Here the CDR3 DNA reads TGTGCCAGCAGCTTGGGCAGCGGGCCGGAAAAACTGTTTTTT. It specifies CASSLGSGPEKLFF. Together with reference TRBV7-9 and TRBJ1-4, the CDR3 gives the full variable domain: DTGVSQNPRHKITKRGQNVTFRCDPISEHNRLYWYRQTLGQGPEFLTYFQNEAQLEKSRLLSDRFSAERPKGSFSTLEIQRTEQGDSAMYLCASSLGSGPEKLFFGSGTQLSVL.

This clone turned up a few times. The chain recombines TRBV28 with TRBJ2-7; possible D gene TRBD1, 5 bases. CDR1 and CDR2 (germline): MDHEN, SYDVKM. V gave up 4 bases and J gave up 13 bases, with 17 bases separating them. There are 12 residues in the CDR3. The CDR3 region is CASSSVDMGHYF. The CDR3 DNA reads TGTGCCAGCAGTTCAGTGGATATGGGGCATTACTTC. Looking up the rest from reference TRBV28 and TRBJ2-7 gives the full variable domain: DVKVTQSSRYLVKRTGEKVFLECVQDMDHENMFWYRQDPGLGLRLIYFSYDVKMKEKGDIPEGYSVSREKKERFSLILESASTNQTSMYLCASSSVDMGHYFGPGTRLTVT.

By share of the sample, this clone is medium-sized. The CDR3: CASSEGGGVSGNTIYF. CDR3 coding DNA: TGTGCCAGCAGTGAAGGAGGGGGGGTCTCTGGAAACACCATATATTTT. The chain couples TRBV6-1 to TRBJ1-3; a weak D match, TRBD1 (6 bases). Germline loops: CDR1 MNHNS, CDR2 SASEGT. CDR3 length: 16 residues. Deletions cut 1 base from V and 0 bases from J, with 10 bases between.

There are many counts of this clone. V usage is TRBV28 and J usage is TRBJ1-4; D is undetermined. Trimming took 6 bases from V and 0 from J, leaving 2 bases between them. The CDR3 is 12 amino acids. The germline CDR1 and CDR2 sequences are MDHEN and SYDVKM. CDR3 in amino acids: CASRTTNEKLFF. CDR3 sequence (DNA): TGTGCCAGCAGGACAACTAATGAAAAACTGTTTTTT.

The rearrangement links TRBV9 to TRBJ2-3; TRBD1 agrees at 7 bases. In germline, CDR1 is SGDLS, CDR2 YYNGEE. V shed 3 bases, J shed 3 bases, and the junction held 7 bases outside the gene matches. The CDR3 extends over 15 amino acids. CDR3 DNA: TGTGCCAGCAGCGCCCTCGAGGGGGCTACAGATACGCAGTATTTT. Its translation: CASSALEGATDTQYF.

The chain combines TRBV11-2 with TRBJ2-7, with 12 bases that match TRBD1. In germline, CDR1 is SGHAT, CDR2 FQNNGV. V was pared by 5 bases and J by 7 bases, with 6 bases of the junction left unmatched. The CDR3 is made up of 14 amino acids. CDR3 amino acids: CASSPGQGAEEQYF. CDR3 coding DNA: TGTGCCAGCAGCCCGGGACAGGGGGCGGAAGAGCAGTACTTC.

This clone came up many times. The CDR3 region is CASSLDRSNGPFF. CDR3 in DNA: TGTGCCAGCAGCCTTGACAGGTCCAACGGTCCTTTCTTT. The rearrangement uses TRBV9 and TRBJ1-1; possible D gene TRBD1, 6 bases. V lost 4 bases to trimming and J lost 12 bases, with 19 bases between them. This CDR3 is built from 13 residues. Germline CDR1 SGDLS, CDR2 YYNGEE.

The chain joins TRBV6-1 to TRBJ2-7, with D perhaps TRBD2 (11 bases). This CDR3 has 17 residues. CDR1 is MNHNS and CDR2 is SASEGT in the germline V gene. Trimming took off 6 bases at V and 2 bases at J, with 23 bases between the two ends. The chain's CDR3 is CASREDRGTSGAYEQYF. CDR3 nucleotide sequence: TGTGCCAGCAGGGAGGACAGGGGGACTAGCGGAGCCTACGAGCAGTACTTC.